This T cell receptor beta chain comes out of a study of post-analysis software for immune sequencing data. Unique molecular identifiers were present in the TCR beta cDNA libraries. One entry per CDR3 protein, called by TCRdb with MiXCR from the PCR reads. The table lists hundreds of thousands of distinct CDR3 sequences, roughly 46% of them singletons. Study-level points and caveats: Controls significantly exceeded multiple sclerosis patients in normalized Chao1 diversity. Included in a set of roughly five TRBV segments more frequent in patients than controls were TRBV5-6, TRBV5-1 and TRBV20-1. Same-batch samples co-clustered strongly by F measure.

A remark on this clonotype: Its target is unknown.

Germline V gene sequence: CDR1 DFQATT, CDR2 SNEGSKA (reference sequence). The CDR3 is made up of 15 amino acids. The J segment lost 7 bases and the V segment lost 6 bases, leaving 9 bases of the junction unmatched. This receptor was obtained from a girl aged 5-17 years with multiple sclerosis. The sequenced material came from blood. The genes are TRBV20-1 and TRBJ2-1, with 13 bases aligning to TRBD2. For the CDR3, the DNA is TGCAGTGCCACAGTAAGGACTAGCGGGAGTAATGAGCAGTTCTTC. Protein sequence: CSATVRTSGSNEQFF.